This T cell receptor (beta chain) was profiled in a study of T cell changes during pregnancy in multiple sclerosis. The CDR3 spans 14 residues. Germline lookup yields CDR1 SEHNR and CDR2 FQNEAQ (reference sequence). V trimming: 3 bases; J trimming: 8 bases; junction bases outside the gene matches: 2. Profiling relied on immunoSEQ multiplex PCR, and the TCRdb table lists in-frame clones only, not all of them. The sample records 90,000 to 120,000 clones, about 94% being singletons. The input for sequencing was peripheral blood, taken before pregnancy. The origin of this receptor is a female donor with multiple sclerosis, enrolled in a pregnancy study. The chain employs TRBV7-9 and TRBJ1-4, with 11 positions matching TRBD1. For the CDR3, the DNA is TGTGCCAGCAGCTTGGGACAGGGGGAAGAAAAACTGTTTTTT. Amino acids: CASSLGQGEEKLFF.